Here is one T cell receptor beta chain with its context. This clonotype was detected only a few times. It has no known antigen specificity. Qualities for individual bases were not recorded, and no much larger clone is one base off. The data were obtained in a study of T cell repertoires in cytomegalovirus infection (dated 2019 in TCRdb). About the study as a whole: Alongside well-studied HLA-B-restricted epitopes, the peptide stimulations were aimed at recently identified HLA-C-restricted CMV epitopes, whose presentation resists viral immunomodulation. The HLA type of each donor mattered for the analysis, because public TCR beta signatures pointed to carriage of CMV infection along with the matching HLA type. Points the paper makes about the study in general: The ex vivo response was dominated by HLA-C-restricted CMV-specific TCR beta clonotypes, which also provided the single most frequent clonotype in two of eight donors. Cumulative frequency of public TCR beta family members discriminated carriers of CMV infection plus the relevant HLA type in this cohort and an independent 352-donor cohort.

This sample was sequenced with an Illumina HiSeq 1500. TCRdb reworked the public reads: Q25 trimming with fastp, MiXCR clone assembly, productive beta chains retained. Here each entry gathers all rows of one CDR3 protein and keeps the most common genes and DNA. The sample table lists about 360,000 distinct CDR3 sequences, nearly 35% of them with a count of one. The top ten clonotypes cover roughly 13% of the sample. Interpreted using the paper, the treatment or condition label stands for: in vitro stimulation with specific CMV peptide epitopes to enrich CMV-specific T cells. According to the germline V gene, CDR1 reads MDHEN and CDR2 reads SYDVKM. From the cysteine through the phenylalanine, the CDR3 covers 17 amino acids. Only the CDR3 part of the read is kept: 51 bases, read in frame from the first base. At the junction V is shortened by 3 bases and J by 2 bases, with 19 bases in between.

The sample here was cultured PBMCs, taken from culture after CMV antigen stimulation. This chain joins TRBV28 to TRBJ2-5; D gene: possibly TRBD2, on 6 matching bases. The sequence derives from a human donor in good health (CMV status not recorded). Some clones in this sample may be carry-over from other donors' samples. The CDR3 reads CASSFGTTRLDQETQYF. DNA sequence: TGTGCCAGCAGTTTCGGCACAACCCGACTAGATCAAGAGACCCAGTACTTC.